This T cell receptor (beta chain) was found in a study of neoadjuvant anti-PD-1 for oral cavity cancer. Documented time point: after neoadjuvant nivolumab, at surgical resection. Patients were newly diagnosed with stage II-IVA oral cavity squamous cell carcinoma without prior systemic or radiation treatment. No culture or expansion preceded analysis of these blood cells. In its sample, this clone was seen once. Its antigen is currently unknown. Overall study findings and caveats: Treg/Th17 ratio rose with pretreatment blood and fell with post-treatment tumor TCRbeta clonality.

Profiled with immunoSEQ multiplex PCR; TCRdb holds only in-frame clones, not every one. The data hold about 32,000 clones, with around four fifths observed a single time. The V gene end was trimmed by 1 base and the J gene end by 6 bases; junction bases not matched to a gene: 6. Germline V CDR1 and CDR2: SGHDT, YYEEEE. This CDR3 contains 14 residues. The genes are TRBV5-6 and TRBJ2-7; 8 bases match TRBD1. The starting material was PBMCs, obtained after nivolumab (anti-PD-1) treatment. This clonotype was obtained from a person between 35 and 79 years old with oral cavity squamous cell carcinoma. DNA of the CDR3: TGTGCCAGCAGCTTGATCGGACAGGGTAGCGAGCAGTACTTC. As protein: CASSLIGQGSEQYF.